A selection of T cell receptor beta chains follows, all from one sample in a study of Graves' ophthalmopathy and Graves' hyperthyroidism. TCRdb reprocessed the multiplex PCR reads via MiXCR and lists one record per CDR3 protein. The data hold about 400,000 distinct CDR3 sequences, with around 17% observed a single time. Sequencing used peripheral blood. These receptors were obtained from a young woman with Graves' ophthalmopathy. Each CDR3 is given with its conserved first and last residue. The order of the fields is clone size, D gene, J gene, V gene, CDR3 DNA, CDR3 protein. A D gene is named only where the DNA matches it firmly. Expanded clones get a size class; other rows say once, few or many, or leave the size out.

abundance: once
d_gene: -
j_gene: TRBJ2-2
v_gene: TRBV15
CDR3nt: TGTGCCACCAGCAGGGGGGCCGGGGAGCTGTTTTTT
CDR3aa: CATSRGAGELFF

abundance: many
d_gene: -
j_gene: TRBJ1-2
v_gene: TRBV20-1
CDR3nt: TGCAGTGCTAGTTTGGGGGCTGGCTACACCTTC
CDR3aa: CSASLGAGYTF

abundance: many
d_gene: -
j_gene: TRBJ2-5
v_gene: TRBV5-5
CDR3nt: TGTGCCAGCAGCGGGCGAGGAGGGAGAGAGACCCAGTACTTC
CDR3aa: CASSGRGGRETQYF

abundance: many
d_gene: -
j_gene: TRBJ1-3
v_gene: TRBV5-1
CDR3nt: TGCGCCAGCAGCCCCGACCTATTCTCTGGAAACACCATATATTTT
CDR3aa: CASSPDLFSGNTIYF

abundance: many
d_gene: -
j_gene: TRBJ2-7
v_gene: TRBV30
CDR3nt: TGTGCCTGGAGTGCCGCCCGACGGGGAGACTGTCGGTTC
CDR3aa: CAWSAARRGDCRF

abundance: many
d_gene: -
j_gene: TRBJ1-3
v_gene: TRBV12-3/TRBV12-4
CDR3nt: TGTGCCAGCAGTTTCGGGACCGCGATCTCTGGAAACACCATATATTTT
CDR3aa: CASSFGTAISGNTIYF

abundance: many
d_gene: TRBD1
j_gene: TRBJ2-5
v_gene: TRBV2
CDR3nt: TGTGCCAGCAACCGACAGGGTTTCGGAGAGACCCAGTACTTC
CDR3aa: CASNRQGFGETQYF

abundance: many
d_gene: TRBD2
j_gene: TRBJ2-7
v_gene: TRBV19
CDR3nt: TGTGCCAGTAGACCCCGGGCTAGCGGACACTACGAGCAGTACTTC
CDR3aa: CASRPRASGHYEQYF

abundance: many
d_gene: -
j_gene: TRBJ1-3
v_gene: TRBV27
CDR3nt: TGTGCCAGCAGTCAAGGACGGATATCTGGAAACACCATATATTTT
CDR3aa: CASSQGRISGNTIYF

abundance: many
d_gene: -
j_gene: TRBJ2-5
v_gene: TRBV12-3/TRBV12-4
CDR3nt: TGTGCCAGCAGCTGGGAAGAGACCCAGTACTTC
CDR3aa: CASSWEETQYF

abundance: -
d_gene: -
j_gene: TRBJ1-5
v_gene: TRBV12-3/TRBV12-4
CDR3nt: TGTGCCAGCAGTTTCGTCAGGGACGATCAGCCCCAGCATTTT
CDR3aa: CASSFVRDDQPQHF

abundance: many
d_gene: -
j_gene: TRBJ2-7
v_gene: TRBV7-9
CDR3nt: TGTGCCAGCAGCAAAGGGTACGAGCAGTACTTC
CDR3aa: CASSKGYEQYF

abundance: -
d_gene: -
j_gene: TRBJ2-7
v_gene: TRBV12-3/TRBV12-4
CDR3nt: TGTGCCAGCAGAGACCCCGGGGCGATTACCAACGAGCAGTACTTC
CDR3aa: CASRDPGAITNEQYF

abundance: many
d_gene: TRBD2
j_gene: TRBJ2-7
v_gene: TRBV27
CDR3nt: TGTGCCAGCAGTTGGACTAGCGGCTACGAGCAGTACTTC
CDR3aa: CASSWTSGYEQYF

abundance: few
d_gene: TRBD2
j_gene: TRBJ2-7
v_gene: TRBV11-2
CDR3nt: TGTGCCAGCAGCCAGCGGGAACGGGCCTACGAGCAGTACTTC
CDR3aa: CASSQRERAYEQYF

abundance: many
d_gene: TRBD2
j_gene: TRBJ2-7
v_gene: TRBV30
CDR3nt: TGTGCCTCCGGGACTAGCGGGAGGGGCGAGCAGTACTTC
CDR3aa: CASGTSGRGEQYF

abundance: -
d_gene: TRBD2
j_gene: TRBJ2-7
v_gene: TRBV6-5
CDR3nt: TGTGCCAGCAGTTACTCAGGACTAGCGGGGCCGATCTACGAGCAGTACTTC
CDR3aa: CASSYSGLAGPIYEQYF

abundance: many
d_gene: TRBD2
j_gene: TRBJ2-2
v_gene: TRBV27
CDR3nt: TGTGCCAGCAGCCCCCCTCGGGGCAGCGGGACTCCCGGGGAGCTGTTTTTT
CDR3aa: CASSPPRGSGTPGELFF

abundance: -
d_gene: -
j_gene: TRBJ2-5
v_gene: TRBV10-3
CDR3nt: TGTGCCACTGCCTCCGGCCAAGAGACCCAGTACTTC
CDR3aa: CATASGQETQYF

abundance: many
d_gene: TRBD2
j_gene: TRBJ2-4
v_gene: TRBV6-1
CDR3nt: TGTGCCAGCAGCCCTCGTACGACTAGCGGGGGATCAAACATTCAGTACTTC
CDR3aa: CASSPRTTSGGSNIQYF

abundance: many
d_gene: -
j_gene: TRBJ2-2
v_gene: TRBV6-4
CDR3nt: TGTGCCACCCATAGTATGGGAGGTTCCCTGGGCGGCGGGGAGCTGTTTTTT
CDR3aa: CATHSMGGSLGGGELFF

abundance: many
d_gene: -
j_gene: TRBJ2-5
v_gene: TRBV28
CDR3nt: TGTGCCAGTTACGCGTCCGGGCCCGTCCGGACCCAGTACTTC
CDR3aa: CASYASGPVRTQYF

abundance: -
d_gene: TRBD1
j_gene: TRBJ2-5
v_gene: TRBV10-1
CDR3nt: TGCGCCAGCAGTGACCCTTTAAGGGGGCGAGAGACCCAGTACTTC
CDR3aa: CASSDPLRGRETQYF

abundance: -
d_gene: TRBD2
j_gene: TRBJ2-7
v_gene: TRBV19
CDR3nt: TGTGCCAGTAGTCTAGCGGTGGCTTCCTACGAGCAGTACTTC
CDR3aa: CASSLAVASYEQYF

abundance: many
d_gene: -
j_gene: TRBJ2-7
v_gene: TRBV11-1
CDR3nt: TGTGCCAGCAGCAAAAGTAGCGACGACTCCTACGAGCAGTACTTC
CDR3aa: CASSKSSDDSYEQYF

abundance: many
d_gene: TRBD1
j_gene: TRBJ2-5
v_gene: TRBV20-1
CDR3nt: TGCAGTGCTCAGGGGGCTTTTCCAACGGGGGAGACCCAGTACTTC
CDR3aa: CSAQGAFPTGETQYF

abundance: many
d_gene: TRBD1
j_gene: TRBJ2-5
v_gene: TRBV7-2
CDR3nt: TGTGCCAGCAGCTTAGCGACAGGGGGATACCCTTTCCAAGAGACCCAGTACTTC
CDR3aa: CASSLATGGYPFQETQYF

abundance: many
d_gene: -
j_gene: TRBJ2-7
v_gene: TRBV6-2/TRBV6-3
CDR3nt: TGTGCCAGCAGTGGACCAGGGGTTGCCGGGTACGAGCAGTACTTC
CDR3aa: CASSGPGVAGYEQYF

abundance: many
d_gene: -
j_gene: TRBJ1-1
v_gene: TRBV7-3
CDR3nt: TGTGCCAGCAGCTCCCAACCGGGGAACACTGAAGCTTTCTTT
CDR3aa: CASSSQPGNTEAFF

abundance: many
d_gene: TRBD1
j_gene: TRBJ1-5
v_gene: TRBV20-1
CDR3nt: TGCAGTGCTAGAAGACAGGGGATAGGCAATCAGCCCCAGCATTTT
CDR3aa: CSARRQGIGNQPQHF

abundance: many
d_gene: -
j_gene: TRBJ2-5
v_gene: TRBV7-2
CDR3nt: TGTGCCAGCAGCTTAGTGCGCAGCCACCAAGAGACCCAGTACTTC
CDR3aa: CASSLVRSHQETQYF

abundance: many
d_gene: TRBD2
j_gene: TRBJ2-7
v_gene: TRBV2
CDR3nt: TGTGCCAGCACCGCTAGCGGGGGGCCTTACGAGCAGTACTTC
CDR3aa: CASTASGGPYEQYF

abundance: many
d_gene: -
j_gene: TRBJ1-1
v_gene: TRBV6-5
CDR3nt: TGTGCCAGCAGGAGTAGGGGGGGTGGCGAAGCTTTCTTT
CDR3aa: CASRSRGGGEAFF

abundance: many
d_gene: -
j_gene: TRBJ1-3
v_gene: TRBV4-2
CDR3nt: TGTGCCAGCAGCCACAGGGGACCGAGCTCTGGAAACACCATATATTTT
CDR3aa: CASSHRGPSSGNTIYF

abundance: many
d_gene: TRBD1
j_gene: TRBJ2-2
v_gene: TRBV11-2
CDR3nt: TGTGCCAGCAGCTTCTATACCGGGACAGGGTCCGGGGAGCTGTTTTTT
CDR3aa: CASSFYTGTGSGELFF

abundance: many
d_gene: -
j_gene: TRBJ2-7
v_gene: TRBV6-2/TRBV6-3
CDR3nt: TGTGCCAGCAGTCAAAGATCGGACGAGCAGTACTTC
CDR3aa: CASSQRSDEQYF

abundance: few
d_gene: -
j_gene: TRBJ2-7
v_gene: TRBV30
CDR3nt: TGTGCCTGGAGTTCCGGATCAGATCCCTCCAACGAGCAGTACTTC
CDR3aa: CAWSSGSDPSNEQYF

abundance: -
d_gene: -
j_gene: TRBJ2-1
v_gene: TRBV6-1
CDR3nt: TGTGCCAGCAGTGGGGGGTACAATGAGCAGTTCTTC
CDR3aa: CASSGGYNEQFF

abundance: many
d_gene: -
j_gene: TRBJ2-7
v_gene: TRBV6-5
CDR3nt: TGTGCCAGCAGTTACTCTAGGGTGGGGTACTACGAGCAGTACTTC
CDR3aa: CASSYSRVGYYEQYF

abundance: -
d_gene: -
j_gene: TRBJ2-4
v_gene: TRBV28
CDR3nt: TGTGCCAGCAGTCCCCAGGGTAGCCGCCAAAACATTCAGTACTTC
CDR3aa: CASSPQGSRQNIQYF

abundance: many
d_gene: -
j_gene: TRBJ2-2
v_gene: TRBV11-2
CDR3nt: TGTGCCAGCAGCGTTCGGGATTGGGGGCGGGGACTCACCGGGGAGCTGTTTTTT
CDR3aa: CASSVRDWGRGLTGELFF

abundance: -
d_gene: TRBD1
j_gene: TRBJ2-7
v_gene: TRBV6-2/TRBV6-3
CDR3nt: TGTGCCAGCAGTTACCTGTCGACAGGGGCGTACGAGCAGTACTTC
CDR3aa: CASSYLSTGAYEQYF

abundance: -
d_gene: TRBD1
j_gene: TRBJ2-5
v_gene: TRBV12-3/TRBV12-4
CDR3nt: TGTGCCAGCAGGGGGGGACAGGAGGAGACCCAGTACTTC
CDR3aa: CASRGGQEETQYF

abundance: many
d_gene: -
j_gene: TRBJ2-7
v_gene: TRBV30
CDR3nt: TGTGCCTGCGGGACTGCCAACTACGAGCAGTACTTC
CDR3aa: CACGTANYEQYF

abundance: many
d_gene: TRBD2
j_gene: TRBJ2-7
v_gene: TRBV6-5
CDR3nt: TGTGCCAGCAGACTCCTAACTAGCGGGAGCGACGAGCAGTACTTC
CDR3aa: CASRLLTSGSDEQYF

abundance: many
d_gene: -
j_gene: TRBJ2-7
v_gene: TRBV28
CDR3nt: TGTGCCAGCAGTTCCCACTGGGTAGAGCAGTACTTC
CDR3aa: CASSSHWVEQYF

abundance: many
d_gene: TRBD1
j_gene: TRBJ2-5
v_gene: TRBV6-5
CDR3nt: TGTGCCAGCAGCTTTACTGGACAGGGGGAAGAGACCCAGTACTTC
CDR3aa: CASSFTGQGEETQYF

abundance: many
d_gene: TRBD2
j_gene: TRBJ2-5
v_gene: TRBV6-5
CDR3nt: TGTGCCGTCTGCAGGTTAGCGGGGCGGGAGACCCAGTACTTC
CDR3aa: CAVCRLAGRETQYF

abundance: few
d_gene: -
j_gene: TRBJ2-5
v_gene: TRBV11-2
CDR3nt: TGTGCCAGCAGCTTCCCACTAGCGACAGGGCTACAAGAGACCCAGTACTTC
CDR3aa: CASSFPLATGLQETQYF

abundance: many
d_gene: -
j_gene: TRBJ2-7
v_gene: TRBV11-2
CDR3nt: TGTGCCAGCAGCGAAACACCGGGACCTTCCTACGAGCAGTACTTC
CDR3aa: CASSETPGPSYEQYF

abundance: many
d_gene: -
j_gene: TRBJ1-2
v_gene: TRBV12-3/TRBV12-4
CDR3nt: TGTGCCAGCAGTCCTCGACAGGACCGTGGCTACACCTTC
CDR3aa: CASSPRQDRGYTF

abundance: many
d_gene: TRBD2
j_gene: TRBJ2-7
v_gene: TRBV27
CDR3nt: TGTGCCAGCAGGGGGACTAGCGGGTACGAGCAGTACTTC
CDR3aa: CASRGTSGYEQYF

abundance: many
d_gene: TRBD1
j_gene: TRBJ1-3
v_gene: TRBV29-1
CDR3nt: TGCAGCGTTGAAACCAGGGGGGTCTCTGGAAACACCATATATTTT
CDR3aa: CSVETRGVSGNTIYF

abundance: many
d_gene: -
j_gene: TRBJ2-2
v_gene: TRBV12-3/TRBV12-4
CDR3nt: TGTGCCAGCAGTCCCTCCCACATAACCGGGGAGCTGTTTTTT
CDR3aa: CASSPSHITGELFF

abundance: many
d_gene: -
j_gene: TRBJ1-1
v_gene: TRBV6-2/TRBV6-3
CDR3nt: TGTGCCAGCAGTTACTCGGTTTCGGAAGCTTTCTTT
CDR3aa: CASSYSVSEAFF

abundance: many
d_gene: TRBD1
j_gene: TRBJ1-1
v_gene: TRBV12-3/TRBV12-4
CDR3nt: TGTGCCAGCAGACTGGGACAGCCAACTGAAGCTTTCTTT
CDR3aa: CASRLGQPTEAFF

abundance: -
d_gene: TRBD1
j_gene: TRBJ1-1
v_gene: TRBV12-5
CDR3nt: TGTGCTAGTGGTTTCCTAACAGGGGGAGCTTTCTTT
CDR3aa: CASGFLTGGAFF

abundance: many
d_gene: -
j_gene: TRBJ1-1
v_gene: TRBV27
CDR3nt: TGTGCCAGCAGTTTTGCAGGCCCAAACACTGAAGCTTTCTTT
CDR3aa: CASSFAGPNTEAFF

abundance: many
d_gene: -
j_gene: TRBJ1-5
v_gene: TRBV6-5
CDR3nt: TGTGCCAGCAGTTACTCGAGGGACAGCAATCAGCCCCAGCATTTT
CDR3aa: CASSYSRDSNQPQHF

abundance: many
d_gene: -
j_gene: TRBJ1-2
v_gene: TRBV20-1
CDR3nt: TGCAGTGCTAGCGGGACGCCGAAGGGGGGCTACACCTTC
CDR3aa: CSASGTPKGGYTF